This T cell receptor beta chain was identified in a study of blood T cell repertoires in COVID-19. Study information: There were acute and convalescent COVID-19 samples, and they came from the United States, Italy and Spain. In each case, the material was cDNA or gDNA derived from T cells, B-cell-depleted T cells, or PBMCs.

Per the authors' pipeline: Amplification of reference gene primers provided the estimated nucleated cell counts. Sequencing used immunoSEQ multiplex PCR; TCRdb keeps in-frame clones, though not all of them. V, J and clone size are taken as reported in that table, and D and trimming were inferred from the DNA itself. The sample lists roughly 230,000 clones; approximately 86% were seen once. The CDR3 extends over 14 amino acids. The V and J ends lost 1 base and 6 bases respectively, with 9 bases between them. Germline V gene sequence: CDR1 LNHNV, CDR2 YYDKDF (reference sequence). The receptor was derived from a human donor in a cohort sampled during active COVID-19. The sample comprised peripheral blood. The chain carries TRBV15 and TRBJ2-2; D unresolved. Here the CDR3 DNA reads TGTGCCACCAGCAGAGTGGCTGAGGCCGGGGAGCTGTTTTTT. Encoded protein: CATSRVAEAGELFF.